The T cell receptor beta chain described here comes from a study of T-cell memory formation after mild COVID-19. About the research overall: The two donors had largely donor-specific TCR clusters. General study findings and limits: Contracting clones localized mainly to CM and EM when CD4+ and mainly to EMRA when CD8+. A second wave of clones peaked on day 37, and their SARS-CoV-2 specificity went unconfirmed.

A note on this clonotype: Its antigen remains unidentified.

5'RACE primed from the constant segment yielded TCR alpha and TCR beta cDNA libraries bearing sample barcodes and UMIs. MiXCR was run by TCRdb on the 5' RACE reads, yielding one entry per CDR3 protein. The data show a few hundred thousand distinct CDR3 sequences, roughly 30% seen once. Germline loops: CDR1 LGHNA, CDR2 YSLEER. The length of the CDR3 is 13 residues. V was shortened by 2 bases and J by 4 bases, with 6 bases between the two germline ends. The chain links TRBV4-3 to TRBJ1-5; D gene unclear. The sample taken for sequencing was PBMCs or a T cell subset sorted from them (not recorded which). The clonotype comes from an adult woman who had mild COVID-19 (a few samples of this study predate the infection). Cell type and time point are not known. CDR3 nucleotides: TGCGCCAGCAGCCAACGGAAGAATCAGCCCCAGCATTTT. It translates to CASSQRKNQPQHF.